This T cell receptor (beta chain) was identified in a study of early T cells in non-severe SARS-CoV-2 infection. Study summary: Sequenced bulk RNA came from whole blood that was unsorted, and chains were unpaired. Study conclusions and caveats: VDJdb matching skewed toward anti-spike CD8 responses, missing private and CD4 specificities.

Attachment of unique molecular identifiers was made to individual cDNA molecules. TCRdb ran MiXCR on the 5' RACE reads and lists one entry per CDR3 protein. The sample shows tens of thousands of distinct CDR3 sequences, more than 5% of them seen only once. This clonotype was found many times. The antigen is undetermined. V lost 5 bases and J lost 2, with 12 bases in between. This CDR3 region has 13 residues. The germline gives CDR1 SQVTM, CDR2 ANQGSEA. This receptor was taken from an adult who was a healthcare worker with PCR-confirmed SARS-CoV-2 infection or an uninfected control (not recorded which). The chain uses TRBV29-1 and TRBJ2-5; unclear D gene. The sequencing sample was made of whole blood. CDR3: CSVSLGQQETQYF. The CDR3 DNA reads TGCAGCGTTTCTCTTGGGCAGCAAGAGACCCAGTACTTC.